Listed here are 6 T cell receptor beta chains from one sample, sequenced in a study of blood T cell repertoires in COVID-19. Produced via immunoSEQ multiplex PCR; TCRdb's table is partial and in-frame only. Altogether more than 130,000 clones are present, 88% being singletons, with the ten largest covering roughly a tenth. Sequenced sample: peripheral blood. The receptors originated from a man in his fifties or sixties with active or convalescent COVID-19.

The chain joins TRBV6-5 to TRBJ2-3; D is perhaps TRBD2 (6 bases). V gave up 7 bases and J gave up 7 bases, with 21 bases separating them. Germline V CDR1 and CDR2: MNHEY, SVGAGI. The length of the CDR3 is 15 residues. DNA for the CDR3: TGTGCCAGCACCCTCTCCCGGGTAGCGGACAATACGCAGTATTTT. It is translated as CASTLSRVADNTQYF.

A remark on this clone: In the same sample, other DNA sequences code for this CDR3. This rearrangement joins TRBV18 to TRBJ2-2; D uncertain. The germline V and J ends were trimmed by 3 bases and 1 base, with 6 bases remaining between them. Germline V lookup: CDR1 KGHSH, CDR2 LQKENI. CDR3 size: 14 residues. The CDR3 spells CASSPGLNTGELFF. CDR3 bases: TGTGCCAGCTCACCTGGCCTGAACACCGGGGAGCTGTTTTTT.

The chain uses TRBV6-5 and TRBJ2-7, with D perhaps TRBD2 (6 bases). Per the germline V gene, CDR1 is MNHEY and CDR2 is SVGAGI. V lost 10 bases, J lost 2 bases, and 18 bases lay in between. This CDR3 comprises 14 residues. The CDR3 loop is CAIKAGLPPYEQYF. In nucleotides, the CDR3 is TGTGCCATCAAAGCTGGACTACCCCCCTACGAGCAGTACTTC.

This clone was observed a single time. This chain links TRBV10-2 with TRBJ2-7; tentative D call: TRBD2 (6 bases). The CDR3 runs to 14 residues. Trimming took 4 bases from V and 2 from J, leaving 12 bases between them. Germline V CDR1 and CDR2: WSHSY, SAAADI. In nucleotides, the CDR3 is TGCGCCAGCAGTGGAGGGAGGCCTCCCTACGAGCAGTACTTC. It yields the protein CASSGGRPPYEQYF.

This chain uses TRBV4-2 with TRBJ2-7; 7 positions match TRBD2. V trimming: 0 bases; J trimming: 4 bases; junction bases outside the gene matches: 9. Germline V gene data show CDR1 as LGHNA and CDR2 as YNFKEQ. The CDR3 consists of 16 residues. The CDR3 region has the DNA TGTGCCAGCAGCCAAGATCCCGAGGGAGGGCCTTACGAGCAGTACTTC. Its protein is CASSQDPEGGPYEQYF.

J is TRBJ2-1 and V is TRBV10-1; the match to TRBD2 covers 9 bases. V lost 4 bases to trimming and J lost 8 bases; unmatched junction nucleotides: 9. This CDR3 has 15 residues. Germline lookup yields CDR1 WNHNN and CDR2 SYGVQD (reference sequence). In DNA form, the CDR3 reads TGCGCCAGCAGTGTATCAGCGGGAGGTAAAGATGAGCAGTTCTTC. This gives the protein CASSVSAGGKDEQFF.